The TCR beta chain described here comes from a study of spatial heterogeneity in lung cancer (dated 2019 in TCRdb). About the investigation overall: Beta-chain transcripts were consistently detected in greater numbers than alpha-chain transcripts, which likely reflected higher beta-chain transcript abundance. In the raw uncorrected reads, each unique combination of TCR and UMI appeared on average more than ten times. TCR alpha and beta repertoires were quantitatively compared across multiple tumor regions, matched nontumor lung and blood in non-small cell lung cancer. The study linked features of the TCR repertoire to counts of nonsynonymous mutations, which were determined by whole-exome sequencing of tumor tissue. At surgery, both alpha and beta chains were TCR-sequenced in over 200 tumor regions, approximately 64 matched nontumor lung samples and just over 55 PBMC samples. Overall study outcomes, separate from this receptor: Ubiquitous expanded tumor TCRs were detected in blood more often at tumor resection than at routine follow-up. Additional single-cell paired TCR alpha and beta sequencing was considered necessary to confirm, at a functional level, the hypothesis that regional TCRs recognize regional mutations.

This clonotype was counted ten times or more. Its antigen remains unidentified. The input lacks base qualities; no much larger clone sits a single base away. The receptor library was made with 5' RACE. Sequencing was carried out with a NextSeq 500. The TCR library protocol attached a unique molecular identifier to each TCR cDNA molecule to allow correction of PCR and sequencing errors. In the source study's methods: Decombinator tools were used for TCR identification, UMI-based error correction and CDR3 extraction. Expanded TCRs were defined as those above a frequency of 2 per 1,000, corresponding to the top 1% of the tumor frequency distribution. Rényi diversity was computed with the R vegan package after subsampling each repertoire 100 times to 5,000 TCRs. To build CDR3 similarity networks, amino acid triplet string-kernel similarity was used, and CDR3s were connected when their pairwise similarity was above 0.82. TCRdb reanalyzed the raw reads on its own, using fastp at Q25 for trimming and MiXCR for clone calling, and kept in-frame beta chains. Merged by CDR3 protein, the rows form single entries marked with the most common genes and DNA. It is TCRdb's table, rather than the study itself, that gives the V and J calls and clone size. The sample table holds roughly 28,000 distinct CDR3 sequences, of which roughly 8.4% were seen once. The ten largest make up 35% to 40% of the sample.

Relative to germline, V is 6 bases shorter and J is 0 bases shorter, with 9 bases between their ends. Measured from the cysteine to the phenylalanine, the CDR3 is 13 residues long. Only the CDR3 region is kept as DNA, spanning 39 bases read in frame from base 1. CDR1 and CDR2 are read off the germline V gene as MNHEY and SVGEGT. Reading the label with the study, this specimen's time point is: sample taken at primary tumor resection. For TCR sequencing, whole RNA was extracted from tumor and nontumor lung tissue, or from cryopreserved PBMC samples, and no cell sorting was done. Samples were obtained from 65 to 90 patients with early-stage, untreated non-small cell lung cancer from the lung TRACERx cohort. Patients were selected for TCR sequencing only if sufficient RNA was available from at least two tumor regions.

The V gene is TRBV6-2 or TRBV6-3 and the J gene is TRBJ2-7, and the D gene may be TRBD2, 6 bases matching. This receptor was taken from a female donor with early-stage non-small cell lung cancer. The sequenced sample was PBMCs, obtained at surgery. CDR3 sequence: CASSPSASYEQYF. The nucleotide sequence is TGTGCCAGCAGCCCTAGCGCCTCCTACGAGCAGTACTTC.